This is a list of T cell receptor beta chains from one sample in a study of technical replicates of blood from a handful of donors. Assay: immunoSEQ multiplex PCR; the TCRdb copy retains only in-frame clones and omits some. The sample includes 80,000 or so clones, more than 80% of them seen just once. Sequencing used PBMCs. The source is a human donor in good health. Some clones in this sample may be carry-over from other donors' samples. CDR3s include the opening cysteine and the closing phenylalanine or tryptophan. Each record gives: J gene, CDR3 length, D gene, V gene, clone size, CDR3 DNA, CDR3 protein. A D gene is named only where the DNA matches it firmly. Clone size is stated in some rows and not others, as once, few, many or a class when expanded.

j_call: TRBJ2-7
cdr3_length: 14
d_call: -
v_call: TRBV7-7
clone_size: -
cdr3_nt: TGTGCTAGCAGCCCCCAAGGGAGCTCCTACGAGCAGTACTTC
cdr3_aa: CASSPQGSSYEQYF

j_call: TRBJ2-3
cdr3_length: 16
d_call: -
v_call: TRBV29-1
clone_size: -
cdr3_nt: TGCAGCGTCAAGGGAGGGGGGCCTAGAAGCACAGATACGCAGTATTTT
cdr3_aa: CSVKGGGPRSTDTQYF

j_call: TRBJ2-1
cdr3_length: 15
d_call: -
v_call: TRBV5-1
clone_size: -
cdr3_nt: TGCGCCAGCAGCCCCCAGGGGCCTTCCGAAGGTGAGCAGTTCTTC
cdr3_aa: CASSPQGPSEGEQFF

j_call: TRBJ1-6
cdr3_length: 16
d_call: TRBD1
v_call: TRBV27
clone_size: -
cdr3_nt: TGTGCCAGCAGTCGCGGGACAGGTCCTTATAATTCACCCCTCCACTTT
cdr3_aa: CASSRGTGPYNSPLHF

j_call: TRBJ2-5
cdr3_length: 16
d_call: TRBD2
v_call: TRBV6-5
clone_size: -
cdr3_nt: TGTGCCAGCAGTTACCCCGGACTAGCGGGTCAAGAGACCCAGTACTTC
cdr3_aa: CASSYPGLAGQETQYF

j_call: TRBJ1-5
cdr3_length: 16
d_call: -
v_call: TRBV2
clone_size: -
cdr3_nt: TGTGCCAGCAGTGAACTCACAGGGCGAAGCAATCAGCCCCAGCATTTT
cdr3_aa: CASSELTGRSNQPQHF

j_call: TRBJ1-2
cdr3_length: 14
d_call: -
v_call: TRBV6-6
clone_size: -
cdr3_nt: TGTGCCAGCAGTTACCTACGGGGGTTTCATGGCTACACCTTC
cdr3_aa: CASSYLRGFHGYTF

j_call: TRBJ2-2
cdr3_length: 14
d_call: -
v_call: TRBV5-1
clone_size: few
cdr3_nt: TGCGCCAGCAGCTTCGGGATGTACACCGGGGAGCTGTTTTTT
cdr3_aa: CASSFGMYTGELFF

j_call: TRBJ2-7
cdr3_length: 14
d_call: -
v_call: TRBV25-1
clone_size: -
cdr3_nt: TGTGCCAGCAGCTCAAACAGGGATTCCTACGAGCAGTACTTC
cdr3_aa: CASSSNRDSYEQYF

j_call: TRBJ2-4
cdr3_length: 14
d_call: TRBD1
v_call: TRBV9
clone_size: -
cdr3_nt: TGTGCCAGCAGCGTAGGTGCAGGGGGCAACATTCAGTACTTC
cdr3_aa: CASSVGAGGNIQYF

j_call: TRBJ2-1
cdr3_length: 17
d_call: TRBD2
v_call: TRBV11-2
clone_size: -
cdr3_nt: TGTGCCAGCACCAAGCAAATAGGCGGGGGGGCTTACAATGAGCAGTTCTTC
cdr3_aa: CASTKQIGGGAYNEQFF

j_call: TRBJ1-2
cdr3_length: 14
d_call: -
v_call: TRBV7-9
clone_size: once
cdr3_nt: TGTGCCAGCAGCTTGGGGGGGCTGGGAAATGGCTACACCTTC
cdr3_aa: CASSLGGLGNGYTF

j_call: TRBJ1-1
cdr3_length: 15
d_call: -
v_call: TRBV7-8
clone_size: -
cdr3_nt: TGTGCCAGCACCGACCCTGGGCGCTTGAACACTGAAGCTTTCTTT
cdr3_aa: CASTDPGRLNTEAFF

j_call: TRBJ1-2
cdr3_length: 13
d_call: -
v_call: TRBV7-2
clone_size: -
cdr3_nt: TGTGCCAGCAGCTTATTCGTCAGCTATGGCTACACCTTC
cdr3_aa: CASSLFVSYGYTF

j_call: TRBJ1-4
cdr3_length: 12
d_call: TRBD1
v_call: TRBV28
clone_size: once
cdr3_nt: TGTGCCAGCAGTTTAAAGGGACAGCGCTTGTTTTTT
cdr3_aa: CASSLKGQRLFF

j_call: TRBJ2-7
cdr3_length: 13
d_call: -
v_call: TRBV30
clone_size: -
cdr3_nt: TGTGCCTGGAGATACGGGACAAACTACGAGCAGTACTTC
cdr3_aa: CAWRYGTNYEQYF

j_call: TRBJ1-1
cdr3_length: 14
d_call: TRBD1
v_call: TRBV7-9
clone_size: -
cdr3_nt: TGTGCCAGCACCACCCGACAGGGCTTAGCTGAAGCTTTCTTT
cdr3_aa: CASTTRQGLAEAFF

j_call: TRBJ1-2
cdr3_length: 12
d_call: TRBD1
v_call: TRBV7-7
clone_size: -
cdr3_nt: TGTGCCAGTCCGGGACAGATCTATGGCTACACCTTC
cdr3_aa: CASPGQIYGYTF

j_call: TRBJ1-4
cdr3_length: 15
d_call: -
v_call: TRBV27
clone_size: -
cdr3_nt: TGTGCCAGCAGTTTATCAGGGGTTACTAATGAAAAACTGTTTTTT
cdr3_aa: CASSLSGVTNEKLFF

j_call: TRBJ1-6
cdr3_length: 15
d_call: -
v_call: TRBV2
clone_size: -
cdr3_nt: TGTGCCAGCAGCCCGACAGACAGTTATAATTCACCCCTCCACTTT
cdr3_aa: CASSPTDSYNSPLHF

j_call: TRBJ2-7
cdr3_length: 13
d_call: -
v_call: TRBV6-6
clone_size: -
cdr3_nt: TGTGCCGTAGGGACACCCGCTCCCTACGAGCAGTACTTC
cdr3_aa: CAVGTPAPYEQYF

j_call: TRBJ1-2
cdr3_length: 14
d_call: TRBD1
v_call: TRBV19
clone_size: -
cdr3_nt: TGTGCCAGTAGTTCCGGGACAGGCGATTATGGCTACACCTTC
cdr3_aa: CASSSGTGDYGYTF

j_call: TRBJ2-1
cdr3_length: 16
d_call: TRBD2
v_call: TRBV5-1
clone_size: -
cdr3_nt: TGCGCCAGCAGCTTTAGGCCTAGCGGGTTTAACAATGAGCAGTTCTTC
cdr3_aa: CASSFRPSGFNNEQFF

j_call: TRBJ1-1
cdr3_length: 15
d_call: TRBD1
v_call: TRBV9
clone_size: few
cdr3_nt: TGTGCCAGCAGCACAACAGGGGCCAGGAACACTGAAGCTTTCTTT
cdr3_aa: CASSTTGARNTEAFF

j_call: TRBJ1-4
cdr3_length: 13
d_call: -
v_call: TRBV6-6
clone_size: -
cdr3_nt: TGTGCCAGCAGGGGGAGGGTCGAGGAAAAACTGTTTTTT
cdr3_aa: CASRGRVEEKLFF

j_call: TRBJ1-2
cdr3_length: 16
d_call: -
v_call: TRBV7-8
clone_size: -
cdr3_nt: TGTGCCAGCAGCTTAGAACCAGGTGCCTTTGGTTTTGGCTACACCTTC
cdr3_aa: CASSLEPGAFGFGYTF

j_call: TRBJ2-3
cdr3_length: 13
d_call: -
v_call: TRBV29-1
clone_size: few
cdr3_nt: TGCAGCGTTCTCGGACAGAGCACAGATACGCAGTATTTT
cdr3_aa: CSVLGQSTDTQYF

j_call: TRBJ1-1
cdr3_length: 14
d_call: TRBD1
v_call: TRBV11-2
clone_size: -
cdr3_nt: TGTGCCAGCAGCTTCACAGGGGTGGGGACTGAAGCTTTCTTT
cdr3_aa: CASSFTGVGTEAFF

j_call: TRBJ1-2
cdr3_length: 14
d_call: TRBD1
v_call: TRBV4-3
clone_size: -
cdr3_nt: TGCGCCAGCAGCCAAAGGGACAGGAGCTATGGCTACACCTTC
cdr3_aa: CASSQRDRSYGYTF

j_call: TRBJ1-1
cdr3_length: 12
d_call: TRBD1
v_call: TRBV12-5
clone_size: -
cdr3_nt: TGTGCTAGTGGTTTGGGACAGGGGGCCGCTTTCTTT
cdr3_aa: CASGLGQGAAFF

j_call: TRBJ2-1
cdr3_length: 16
d_call: TRBD2
v_call: TRBV5-1
clone_size: -
cdr3_nt: TGCGCCAGCAGCTTGGCCTTGGGACTAGCTCAGGATGAGCAGTTCTTC
cdr3_aa: CASSLALGLAQDEQFF

j_call: TRBJ2-7
cdr3_length: 14
d_call: TRBD1
v_call: TRBV5-1
clone_size: -
cdr3_nt: TGCGCCAGCAGCTTGTATTCAGGGGGCTACGAGCAGTACTTC
cdr3_aa: CASSLYSGGYEQYF